This TCR beta chain comes out of a study of cytomegalovirus exposure and HLA in healthy donors. The primer mix had 60 Vbeta and 13 Jbeta primers. TCRdb keeps only in-frame clones here, not all; method: immunoSEQ multiplex PCR. Altogether approximately 150,000 clones are present, approximately 80% being singletons, with the ten largest covering approximately 3.7%. The CDR3 runs 14 residues. Trimming left V 4 bases short and J 0 bases short, with 7 bases between. Germline lookup yields CDR1 SQVTM and CDR2 ANQGSEA. Sequenced sample: PBMCs. This clonotype was sampled from a man aged 25-45 years in good health and CMV-seropositive. The gene calls are TRBV29-1 and TRBJ2-6; TRBD1 is a possible D gene (5 bases). CDR3 sequence reads: CSVGRASGANVLTF. CDR3 nucleotide sequence: TGCAGCGTTGGCAGGGCCTCTGGGGCCAACGTCCTGACTTTC.